This entry describes one T cell receptor beta chain. Sequence at one end of the junction differs from germline and may be a read error. Sequencing used immunoSEQ multiplex PCR; TCRdb keeps in-frame clones, though not all of them. The sample holds 70,000 to 85,000 clones, roughly 90% seen once. This sample was included in a study of technical replicates of blood from a few donors. The germline CDR1 and CDR2 sequences are SGHNT and YENEEA. The CDR3 is 15 residues long. The rearrangement links TRBV11-3 to TRBJ2-3; D might be TRBD2 (6 bases). The sequence was collected from a human donor in good health. Sequencing was carried out using T cells isolated from PBMCs. CDR3 loop: CASSLGAGITDTQYF. The DNA of the CDR3 is TGTGCCAGCAGTTTAGGAGCGGGTATCACAGATACGCAGTATTTT.